Shown below are 14 T cell receptor beta chains from a single sample sequenced in a study of regulatory T cells in long-lasting Graves disease (dated by TCRdb to the early 2020s). Library generation was performed with multiplex PCR. Reads for this sample came from an Illumina HiSeq 4000. TCR beta libraries were built with iRepertoire HTBI primers and Arm-PCR amplification of CDR3 regions. TCRdb redid the processing of the public reads, applying fastp at Q25 and MiXCR, and retained in-frame beta chains. Every entry covers one CDR3 protein and lists the most common genes and DNA from its rows. In all, the sample holds around 240,000 distinct CDR3 sequences, and more than 15% of those were seen once. The leading ten clones occupy approximately 14% of the sample. What the time point label conveys for this sample: newly diagnosed GD, antithyroid drugs for less than 3 months. For both TCR sequencing and RNA sequencing, RNA was extracted from PBMCs using TRIzol.

In addition, the sample was reused for a study of T cells in Graves' hyperthyroidism and ophthalmopathy.

This specimen was peripheral blood mononuclear cells (PBMCs), taken at new diagnosis, from a patient treated with antithyroid drugs. The receptor source for this set is a woman in her twenties or thirties with Graves disease. Donor details come from another sample of the same person, matched by shared clones.

This clonotype occurred many times. The chain couples TRBV20-1 to TRBJ2-7; 12 nucleotides agree with TRBD1. The CDR3 has 15 residues. V trimming: 5 bases; J trimming: 5 bases; junction bases outside the gene matches: 10. The germline V gene has CDR1 DFQATT and CDR2 SNEGSKA (reference sequence). This CDR3 is CSAPTTGTGGNEQYF. For the CDR3, the DNA is TGCAGTGCTCCTACGACCGGGACAGGGGGCAACGAGCAGTACTTC.

The chain is built from TRBV9 and TRBJ2-2; the match to TRBD2 covers 8 bases. With 4 bases clipped from V and 6 bases from J, the junction kept 14 bases outside the gene matches. Germline-derived CDR1 and CDR2 are SGDLS and YYNGEE. This CDR3 is 17 amino acids long. The CDR3 DNA reads TGTGCCAGCAGCTCCGGGGGGGACACCCTACTCGCCGGGGAGCTGTTTTTT. This encodes CASSSGGDTLLAGELFF. The full variable domain, its missing parts supplied by reference TRBV9 and TRBJ2-2, is DSGVTQTPKHLITATGQRVTLRCSPRSGDLSVYWYQQSLDQGLQFLIQYYNGEERAKGNILERFSAQQFPDLHSELNLSSLELGDSALYFCASSSGGDTLLAGELFFGEGSRLTVL.

This clonotype was detected many times. This sequence joins TRBV6-2 or TRBV6-3 and TRBJ2-3; 14 bases line up with TRBD2. The CDR3 is made up of 17 amino acids. The junction had 5 bases not matched to a gene; V was cut back by 5 bases and J by 1 base. Germline V CDR1 and CDR2: MNHEY, SVGEGT. The CDR3 DNA sequence: TGTGCCAGCAGTGCCGGGACTAGCGGGGGTGGCACAGATACGCAGTATTTT. Its protein product is CASSAGTSGGGTDTQYF.

This clonotype was seen only a few times. The CDR3 DNA reads as TGTGCCAGTAGTCTCCAGAACAGGAACACTGAAGCTTTCTTT. Its protein product is CASSLQNRNTEAFF. The chain recombines TRBV19 with TRBJ1-1; D call uncertain. There are 14 residues in the CDR3. V was clipped by 5 bases and J by 1 base, with 11 bases between them. The germline gives CDR1 LNHDA, CDR2 SQIVND (reference sequence).

This clonotype was recorded at least ten times. The V and J genes are TRBV6-1 and TRBJ1-1; 7 nucleotides align to TRBD1. Germline CDR1 is MNHNS and CDR2 is SASEGT. The CDR3 runs to 11 residues. J was trimmed by 14 bases and V by 4 bases; bases with no gene match: 7. The CDR3 DNA reads as TGTGCCAGCAGTGCCGACAGGGCTCCGTTCTTT. It codes for CASSADRAPFF.

With respect to this clonotype: Sequence at one end of the junction differs from germline and may be a read error. The rearrangement joins TRBV7-7 to TRBJ2-7; the D is unclear. CDR3 length equals 14 residues. CDR1 and CDR2 (germline): SSHAT, FNYEAQ (reference sequence). DNA of the CDR3: TGTGCTAGCAGCTTAGGCCCCGACTCCTACGAGCAGTACTTC. Its translation: CASSLGPDSYEQYF. Based on the CDR3 plus reference TRBV7-7 and TRBJ2-7, the full variable domain is GAGVSQSPRYKVTKRGQDVTLRCDPISSHATLYWYQQALGQGPEFLTYFNYEAQPDKSGLPSDRFSAERPEGSISTLTIQRTEQRDSAMYRCASSLGPDSYEQYFGPGTRLTVT.

A note on this clonotype: This clone may be a read error of a much larger clone one base away. Likely a read error: the CDR3 ends without its conserved phenylalanine or tryptophan. V and J are TRBV5-1 and TRBJ1-5; 12 bases fit TRBD1. There are 17 residues in the CDR3. Germline-derived CDR1 and CDR2 are SGHRS and YFSETQ. The J segment lost 7 bases and the V segment lost 4 bases, leaving 12 bases of the junction unmatched. CDR3 loop: CASSLTGDRGLGQPQHL. The CDR3 nucleotides are TGCGCCAGCAGCCTTACTGGGGACAGGGGGCTAGGACAGCCCCAGCATTTA.

Ten or more counts support this clonotype. This chain uses TRBV11-2 with TRBJ2-5; D might be TRBD2 (6 bases). Germline loops: CDR1 SGHAT, CDR2 FQNNGV. The CDR3 is 17 residues long. The germline V and J ends were trimmed by 5 bases and 4 bases, with 23 bases remaining between them. CDR3 protein: CASSPRTPRLVRETQYF. The CDR3 region has the DNA TGTGCCAGCAGCCCGAGGACCCCCAGACTAGTAAGAGAGACCCAGTACTTC.

This clonotype was found a few times. This rearrangement joins TRBV4-2 to TRBJ1-2; TRBD1 agrees at 7 bases. V gave up 3 bases and J gave up 8 bases; unmatched junction bases: 3. The CDR3 is made up of 12 amino acids. Germline CDR1 and CDR2: LGHNA and YNFKEQ. The CDR3 region has the DNA TGTGCCAGCAGCCATTTACAGGGGGGCTACACCTTC. Protein sequence: CASSHLQGGYTF.

In this sample, this clonotype turned up many times. A read error may be the cause here, since a much bigger clone is one base away. The V and J genes are TRBV7-2 and TRBJ1-1, with 7 bases that match TRBD1. The CDR3 covers 14 residues. Germline loops: CDR1 SGHTA, CDR2 FQGNSA. With 3 bases clipped from V and 7 bases from J, the junction kept 8 bases outside the gene matches. CDR3 nucleotides: TGTGCCAGCAGCTTTGTGACAGGGCCAGGTGAAGCTTTCTTT. It codes for CASSFVTGPGEAFF. Full variable domain (outside the CDR3, taken from reference TRBV7-2 and TRBJ1-1): GAGVSQSPSNKVTEKGKDVELRCDPISGHTALYWYRQSLGQGLEFLIYFQGNSAPDKSGLPSDRFSAERTGGSVSTLTIQRTQQEDSAVYLCASSFVTGPGEAFFGQGTRLTVV.

In this sample, this clonotype turned up many times. The chain links TRBV2 to TRBJ2-5, with 13 bases matching TRBD2. Germline CDR1 reads SNHLY; CDR2 reads FYNNEI. With V trimmed by 7 bases and J by 7 bases, 6 bases remained unmatched. This CDR3 has 14 amino acids. CDR3 sequence reads: CASTTSGGASTQYF. The CDR3 bases are TGTGCCAGCACCACTAGCGGGGGGGCCTCGACCCAGTACTTC. Supplemented by reference TRBV2 and TRBJ2-5, the full variable domain reads EPEVTQTPSHQVTQMGQEVILRCVPISNHLYFYWYRQILGQKVEFLVSFYNNEISEKSEIFDDQFSVERPDGSNFTLKIRSTKLEDSAMYFCASTTSGGASTQYFGPGTRLLVL.

This chain joins TRBV3-1 and TRBJ1-3; D is undetermined. Trimming took 4 bases from V and 2 from J, leaving 12 bases between them. This CDR3 region has 15 residues. Per germline, CDR1 LGHDT and CDR2 YNNKEL (reference sequence). The CDR3 region is CASSPPQDPGNTIYF. Written as DNA, the CDR3 is TGTGCCAGCAGCCCGCCGCAGGACCCTGGAAACACCATATATTTT.

This clonotype was observed many times. The chain uses TRBV28 and TRBJ1-2; D is unresolved. The CDR3 contains 14 residues. Between the trimmed V and J ends, which lost 5 bases and 1 base, there was a span of 11 bases. Germline CDR1 is MDHEN and CDR2 is SYDVKM. In nucleotides, the CDR3 is TGTGCCAGCAGTCTAACGACGGTTAACTATGGCTACACCTTC. Amino acids: CASSLTTVNYGYTF.

This clonotype was found many times. The chain links TRBV20-1 to TRBJ2-5; tentative D call: TRBD2 (7 bases). This CDR3 has 16 residues. Germline V gives CDR1 DFQATT, CDR2 SNEGSKA (reference sequence). Trimming stripped 6 bases from V and 3 bases from J, with 23 bases between. The CDR3 nucleotides read TGCAGTGCCCAAGCCTTGAGGGGGGGCCTCAAAGAGACCCAGTACTTC. It codes for CSAQALRGGLKETQYF.